This entry concerns a single T cell receptor beta chain. Its antigen is still unknown. MiXCR, applied by TCRdb to the reads, yields one record per CDR3 protein. This sample carries some 400,000 distinct CDR3 sequences, roughly 30% of them seen once, and the ten largest clones take approximately 14%. Germline CDR1 MDHEN, CDR2 SYDVKM. The CDR3 totals 13 residues. Between the trimmed V and J ends, which lost 10 bases and 9 bases, there was a span of 16 bases. The data were taken from a study of T cell repertoires in cytomegalovirus infection. For the study at large: Based on public TCR beta signatures, there were indications of CMV infection and of a matching HLA type.

Overall study results and limits: The ex vivo response showed dominance by HLA-C-restricted CMV-specific TCR beta clonotypes. Identification of carriers of CMV plus the relevant HLA was achieved through cumulative public TCR beta family frequency.

The sequence was collected from a human donor in good health (CMV status not recorded). Some clones in this sample may be carry-over from other donors' samples. Sequenced input: PBMCs. This chain uses TRBV28 with TRBJ1-6; a weak D match, TRBD1 (5 bases). CDR3 sequence reads: CATRRTRVSPLHF. The DNA of the CDR3 is TGTGCCACCCGCCGGACACGTGTTTCACCCCTCCACTTT.